This T cell receptor beta chain came from a study of blood T cell repertoires in COVID-19. The table came from immunoSEQ multiplex PCR; TCRdb's copy has only in-frame clones and leaves some out. The repertoire holds approximately 250,000 clones, with over 70% as singletons. This CDR3 spans 13 amino acids. Germline CDR1 is MNHEY and CDR2 is SMNVEV (reference sequence). Trimming took 5 bases from V and 3 from J, leaving 10 bases between them. The genes are TRBV27 and TRBJ1-2; D uncertain. The sequence derives from a woman in her seventies with COVID-19, enrolled during active disease. Source material: peripheral blood. The CDR3 loop is CASSPKDYYGYTF. As DNA, the CDR3 is TGTGCCAGCAGTCCGAAAGACTACTATGGCTACACCTTC.